The entry that follows covers one T cell receptor (beta chain) sequence. These data originate in a study of T cell responses to AZD1222 COVID-19 vaccine. The protocol was immunoSEQ multiplex PCR, while the TCRdb copy is restricted to in-frame clones and leaves out a portion. Of more than 120,000 clones detected, approximately 87% appear once; the ten largest clones hold 1.5% to 2%. Analysis merged second doses at about 4 or about 12 weeks. The CDR3 has 14 amino acids. Trimming cost V 0 bases and J 3 bases, with 6 bases left between them. CDR1 is LGHNA and CDR2 is YNFKEQ in the germline V gene. This receptor was identified in an adult who received the AZD1222 COVID-19 vaccine. Sequences were derived from peripheral blood, sampled 28 days after the second AZD1222 dose. The chain has TRBV4-2 and TRBJ2-1; possibly TRBD2 for D (5 bases). The CDR3 DNA sequence: TGTGCCAGCAGCCAAGATCGGGACTACAATGAGCAGTTCTTC. It translates to CASSQDRDYNEQFF.